The sequence of this TCR delta chain was determined in a study of γδ T cells in repeated Plasmodium falciparum infection. Study in general: Age- and gender-matched Australian children served as comparison for malaria-exposed Malian children.

Both TRG and TRD chains were sequenced from each sorted sample. TCRdb re-called clones from the multiplex PCR reads using CATT. This sample has 85,000 to 90,000 delta-chain clones; almost 1.5% occur once, and the top ten carry around 8.5%. Overall study results and limits: The Malian cohort came from a small rural village of predominantly one ethnic group. Repeated controlled infections reportedly drove waves of new clonotype selection in Vdelta2-negative, mostly Vdelta1+, gammadelta repertoires.

In regard to this clone: Its specificity is not known. Since a far larger clone is one base different, this is likely a read error. This CDR3 is also generated by other DNA sequences in the sample.

Germline V CDR1 and CDR2: TSWWSYY, QGS. The CDR3 length is 21 residues. Vgamma9/Vdelta2+ and Vdelta2-negative gammadelta T cells were flow-sorted from PBMC for bulk sequencing. TRDV1 is the V gene, and the J gene was not called; TRDD3 is the table's D call, not checked against the DNA. What was sequenced was gamma-delta T cells from blood. This TCR derives from a pool of human donors (malaria-infected and uninfected, not separated). Here the CDR3 reads CALGELELYRGRAFNTDKLIF. Written as DNA, the CDR3 is TGTGCTCTTGGGGAACTAGAATTATATCGTGGTCGGGCCTTCAACACCGATAAACTCATCTTC.